This T cell receptor beta chain was recorded in a study of blood T cell repertoires in COVID-19 (TCRdb year 2020). About the full investigation: Samples covering the acute and convalescent phases of COVID-19 were provided by collaborators in the United States, Italy and Spain. Subjects who had been exposed to COVID-19, were actively infected with it, or had recovered from it provided the deeply sampled blood TCRbeta repertoires that made up the dataset. Samples were obtained from the ongoing ImmuneRACE study (first 160 participants) and from 950 to 1,500 subjects provided by 6 global collaborators. The prospective study material was composed of cDNA or gDNA derived from T cells, B-cell-depleted T cells, or PBMCs. The repertoires were made available in a free public database intended to serve as a resource for research on the immune response to SARS-CoV-2. Where available, HLA class I and class II types were obtained from metadata supplied by the sample provider rather than from assay-based typing. A de-identified subject ID, COVID-19 status, age in years and sex were almost always included in the sample metadata.

Details on this clone: What this receptor recognizes is not known. Per-base quality was not reported, and no clone a single base away is much larger than it.

At one collaborating source in Seattle, patients were enrolled during active infection and were followed longitudinally through the course of disease. The collaborating institutions used their own protocols to collect whole blood in K2EDTA tubes. For TCRbeta analysis, collaborator samples were shipped as frozen whole blood, as isolated PBMCs, or as DNA extracted from either sample type. Summary of the overall study and its limitations: The amount of clinical and demographic metadata varied by source and participant and was provided uncurated.

CDR1 and CDR2 are read off the germline V gene (reference sequence) as SEHNR and FQNEAQ. V lost 1 base and J lost 3 bases; the stretch between them is 7 bases long. The CDR3 holds 13 amino acids from the cysteine to the phenylalanine. The retained sequence is limited to the CDR3, 39 bases, with the frame set at the first base. TCRbeta CDR3 regions were amplified from genomic DNA using the immunoSEQ Assay, a bias-controlled multiplex PCR. Processing in the source paper ran as follows. The number of nucleated cells in each sample was estimated by amplification of reference gene primers within the assay. To quantify the absolute abundance of each unique TCRbeta CDR3 rearrangement, sequence reads were collapsed and filtered. For each sample, productive Simpson clonality was calculated as the square root of Simpson's diversity index over productive rearrangements. This immuneACCESS table, as held by TCRdb, lists in-frame sequences with V and J called but not all clones. Of the missing ones, under half trace to an unresolved V gene in checked studies; the others have no known cause. D and trimming were read from the DNA, whereas the V and J calls and clone size are those reported in that table. This sample gives under 250,000 clones in total; 88% of them show up just once. Clones ranked in the top ten supply roughly 6.8% of the sample.

The chain links TRBV7-9 with TRBJ2-7; 5 matching bases give a weak D call of TRBD1. Sequencing used peripheral blood. The clonotype comes from a woman aged 30 to 39 with COVID-19, enrolled during active disease. The DNA sequence is given as TGTGCCAGCAGCTTAGGGGGCCACTACGAGCAGTACTTC. Its amino acids are CASSLGGHYEQYF. The reference TRBV7-9 and TRBJ2-7 proteins fill in what lies around the CDR3, so the full variable domain reads DTGVSQNPRHKITKRGQNVTFRCDPISEHNRLYWYRQTLGQGPEFLTYFQNEAQLEKSRLLSDRFSAERPKGSFSTLEIQRTEQGDSAMYLCASSLGGHYEQYFGPGTRLTVT.